The 10 T cell receptor beta chains below all came from one sample that was sequenced in a study of T cells in Graves' hyperthyroidism and ophthalmopathy. It was RNA transcripts that yielded the amplified TCR beta CDR3 regions. The HTBI primer set was used in a first-round RT-PCR of the TCR CDR3. TCRdb reprocessed the multiplex PCR reads with MiXCR, giving one entry per CDR3 protein. The sample holds under 300,000 distinct CDR3 sequences, about 16% seen once. Sequencing input: blood. The receptors were gathered from a woman aged 45-60 years with Graves' hyperthyroidism that later progressed to Graves' ophthalmopathy.

This clonotype occurred many times. The chain recombines TRBV18 with TRBJ2-7; D perhaps matches TRBD2 (5 bases). V was clipped by 3 bases and J by 3 bases, with 15 bases between them. This CDR3 spans 15 amino acids. Per the germline V gene, CDR1 is KGHSH and CDR2 is LQKENI. The CDR3: CASSPRESSVYEQYF. CDR3 DNA: TGTGCCAGCTCACCCCGAGAGAGTAGCGTCTACGAGCAGTACTTC. The whole variable domain, remainder taken from reference TRBV18 and TRBJ2-7, is NAGVMQNPRHLVRRRGQEARLRCSPMKGHSHVYWYRQLPEEGLKFMVYLQKENIIDESGMPKERFSAEFPKEGPSILRIQQVVRGDSAAYFCASSPRESSVYEQYFGPGTRLTVT.

There are many counts of this clonotype. The J gene is TRBJ2-2, the V gene TRBV7-8; 8 nucleotides align to TRBD1. CDR3 length: 14 residues. The ends lost 5 bases at V and 9 bases at J; junction bases unmatched: 8. Germline CDR1 SGHVS, CDR2 FQNEAQ. The CDR3 DNA sequence: TGTGCCAGCAGCCCCGACAGGGGCAACCGGGAGCTGTTTTTT. It specifies CASSPDRGNRELFF.

This clonotype was detected many times. V and J are TRBV28 and TRBJ1-5; 7 nucleotides agree with TRBD1. The CDR3 consists of 17 residues. CDR1 and CDR2 from the germline V gene are MDHEN and SYDVKM. The junction had 9 bases not matched to a gene; V was cut back by 3 bases and J by 1 base. CDR3 protein: CASSLGRGIGSNQPQHF. CDR3 bases: TGTGCCAGCAGTTTGGGCAGGGGGATCGGGAGCAATCAGCCCCAGCATTTT.

This clonotype was detected a few times. The chain combines TRBV5-6 with TRBJ2-5; D is possibly TRBD1 or TRBD2 (5 bases each). Looked up from germline, CDR1 is SGHDT and CDR2 is YYEEEE. Trimming cost V 4 bases and J 4 bases, with 20 bases left between them. The CDR3 consists of 16 residues. The CDR3 DNA follows: TGTGCCAGCAGCCCGGGACGTCCCTCGAGGGGAGAGACCCAGTACTTC. The encoded protein is CASSPGRPSRGETQYF. Full variable domain (remainder filled in from reference TRBV5-6 and TRBJ2-5): DAGVTQSPTHLIKTRGQQVTLRCSPKSGHDTVSWYQQALGQGPQFIFQYYEEEERQRGNFPDRFSGHQFPNYSSELNVNALLLGDSALYLCASSPGRPSRGETQYFGPGTRLLVL.

This clonotype was seen ten or more times. This chain connects TRBV20-1 to TRBJ2-2; 9 bases are shared with TRBD2. CDR3 size: 16 residues. With 0 bases clipped from V and 5 bases from J, the junction kept 7 bases outside the gene matches. Germline V lookup: CDR1 DFQATT, CDR2 SNEGSKA (reference sequence). The chain's CDR3 is CSARDPRLAETGELFF. DNA for the CDR3: TGCAGTGCTAGAGATCCCCGACTAGCGGAAACCGGGGAGCTGTTTTTT.

This clonotype was recorded at least ten times. The chain uses TRBV20-1 and TRBJ2-7; a weak D match, TRBD2 (5 bases). Trimming removed 0 bases from V and 7 bases from J, with 25 bases in between. The germline CDR1 and CDR2 sequences are DFQATT and SNEGSKA (reference sequence). CDR3 length: 17 residues. This CDR3 is CSARDPTSIPRTGEQYF. The CDR3 nucleotides are TGCAGTGCTAGAGACCCCACATCCATCCCCCGAACGGGAGAGCAGTACTTC.

This clonotype was picked up many times. V usage is TRBV10-3 and J usage is TRBJ2-2; 10 nucleotides agree with TRBD2. The CDR3 has 14 amino acids. The germline gives CDR1 ENHRY, CDR2 SYGVKD. The V segment lost 5 bases and the J segment 6 bases; nucleotides outside the gene matches: 3. CDR3 region: CAISLAGEAGELFF. The CDR3 nucleotides are TGTGCCATCAGTCTAGCGGGAGAGGCCGGGGAGCTGTTTTTT.

The chain uses TRBV7-2 and TRBJ2-7; D is unresolved. Trimming left V 5 bases short and J 7 bases short, with 18 bases between. Germline CDR1 reads SGHTA; CDR2 reads FQGNSA. The CDR3 sequence is 14 residues long. DNA of the CDR3: TGTGCCAGCAGCCCGAGTGCCACCTACGATGAGCAGTACTTC. This codes for CASSPSATYDEQYF.

This chain joins TRBV19 and TRBJ2-7; TRBD1 agrees at 8 bases. Germline V gives CDR1 LNHDA, CDR2 SQIVND (reference sequence). J lost 1 base, V lost 4 bases, and 6 bases had no gene match. This CDR3 comprises 15 residues. The CDR3 here is CASSSPGTGSYEQYF. The CDR3 DNA follows: TGTGCCAGTAGTAGTCCCGGGACAGGTTCCTACGAGCAGTACTTC.

At least ten counts were recorded for this clonotype. The chain joins TRBV6-1 to TRBJ1-3, with a possible D match to TRBD1 (6 bases). The germline V gene has CDR1 MNHNS and CDR2 SASEGT. The V and J ends lost 5 bases and 0 bases respectively, with 14 bases between them. The CDR3 length is 16 residues. This CDR3 reads CASSSEGTSSGNTIYF. The DNA for the CDR3 is TGTGCCAGCAGTTCGGAGGGGACATCCTCTGGAAACACCATATATTTT.